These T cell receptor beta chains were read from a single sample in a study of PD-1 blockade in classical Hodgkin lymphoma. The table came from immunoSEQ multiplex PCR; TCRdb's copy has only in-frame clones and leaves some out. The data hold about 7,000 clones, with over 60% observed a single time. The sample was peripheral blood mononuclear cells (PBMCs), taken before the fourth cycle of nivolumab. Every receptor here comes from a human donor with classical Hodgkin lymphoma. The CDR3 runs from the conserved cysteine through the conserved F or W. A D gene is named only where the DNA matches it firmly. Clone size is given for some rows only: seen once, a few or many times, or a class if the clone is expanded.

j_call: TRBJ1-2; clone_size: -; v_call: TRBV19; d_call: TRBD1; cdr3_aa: CASRPGQGLGGYTF; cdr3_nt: TGTGCCAGTAGGCCAGGACAGGGGCTCGGAGGCTACACCTTC
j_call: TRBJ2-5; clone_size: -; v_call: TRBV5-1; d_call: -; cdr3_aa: CASSGSYQETQYF; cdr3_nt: TGCGCCAGCAGCGGATCGTACCAAGAGACCCAGTACTTC
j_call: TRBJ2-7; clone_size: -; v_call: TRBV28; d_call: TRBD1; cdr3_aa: CATRDRGVEQYF; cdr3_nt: TGTGCCACCAGGGACAGGGGGGTCGAGCAGTACTTC
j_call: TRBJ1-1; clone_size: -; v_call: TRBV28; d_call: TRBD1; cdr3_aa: CASSQTGTENTEAFF; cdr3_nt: TGTGCCAGCAGTCAAACCGGGACAGAGAACACTGAAGCTTTCTTT
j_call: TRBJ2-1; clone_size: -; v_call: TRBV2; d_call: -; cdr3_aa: CASSDGQVAPNEQFF; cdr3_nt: TGTGCCAGCAGCGATGGCCAGGTGGCTCCTAATGAGCAGTTCTTC
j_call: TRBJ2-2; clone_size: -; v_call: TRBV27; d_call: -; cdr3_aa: CASSFGRTPNTGELFF; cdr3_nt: TGTGCCAGCAGTTTCGGCAGGACCCCGAACACCGGGGAGCTGTTTTTT
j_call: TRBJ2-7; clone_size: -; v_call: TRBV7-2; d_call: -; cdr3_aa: CASSPGVSGANYEQYF; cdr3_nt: TGTGCCAGCAGCCCAGGGGTATCCGGGGCCAACTACGAGCAGTACTTC
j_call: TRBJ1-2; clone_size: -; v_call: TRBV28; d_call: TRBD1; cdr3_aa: CASSLGPGTAYGYTF; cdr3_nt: TGTGCCAGCAGTTTAGGGCCCGGGACAGCCTATGGCTACACCTTC
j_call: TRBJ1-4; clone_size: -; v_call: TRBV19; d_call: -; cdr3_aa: CASSLWDRGEKLFF; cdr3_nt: TGTGCCAGTAGCCTGTGGGATCGTGGTGAAAAACTGTTTTTT
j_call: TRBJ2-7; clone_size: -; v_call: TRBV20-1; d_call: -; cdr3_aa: CSARVGVVQYF; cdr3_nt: TGCAGTGCTAGAGTAGGTGTAGTACAGTACTTC
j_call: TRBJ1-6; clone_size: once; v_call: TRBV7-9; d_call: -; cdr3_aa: CASSARERTSSYNSPLHF; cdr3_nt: TGTGCCAGCAGCGCCCGGGAGAGAACAAGCTCCTATAATTCACCCCTCCACTTT
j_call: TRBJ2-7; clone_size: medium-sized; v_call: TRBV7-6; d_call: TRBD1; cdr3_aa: CASSFGTGGTYEQYF; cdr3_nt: TGTGCCAGCAGCTTCGGGACAGGCGGTACCTACGAGCAGTACTTC
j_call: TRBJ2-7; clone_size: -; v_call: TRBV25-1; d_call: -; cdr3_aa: CASSGGNEQYF; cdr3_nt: TGTGCCAGCAGCGGTGGTAACGAGCAGTACTTC
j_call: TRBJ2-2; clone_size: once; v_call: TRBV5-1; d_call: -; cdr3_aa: CASRSLTATGELFF; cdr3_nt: TGCGCCAGCAGATCGTTGACGGCGACCGGGGAGCTGTTTTTT
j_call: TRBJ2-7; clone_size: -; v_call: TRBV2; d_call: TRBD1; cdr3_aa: CASSLDRTGSYEQYF; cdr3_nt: TGTGCCAGCAGCCTCGACCGGACAGGATCCTACGAGCAGTACTTC
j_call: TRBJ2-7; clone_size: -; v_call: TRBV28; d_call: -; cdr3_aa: CASRHLYEQYF; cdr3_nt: TGTGCCAGCAGACACTTATACGAGCAGTACTTC
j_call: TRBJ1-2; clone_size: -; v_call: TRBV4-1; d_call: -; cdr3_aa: CASSQVAGVYGYTF; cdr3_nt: TGCGCCAGCAGCCAGGTCGCAGGGGTCTATGGCTACACCTTC
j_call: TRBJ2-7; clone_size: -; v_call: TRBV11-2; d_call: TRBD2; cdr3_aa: CASSLLAGGPGLQGEQYF; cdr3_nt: TGTGCCAGCAGCCTCCTAGCGGGAGGGCCTGGGCTTCAAGGCGAGCAGTACTTC
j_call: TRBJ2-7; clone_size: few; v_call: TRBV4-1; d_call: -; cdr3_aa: CASSQVQGEDEQYF; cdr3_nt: TGCGCCAGCAGCCAAGTCCAAGGGGAGGACGAGCAGTACTTC
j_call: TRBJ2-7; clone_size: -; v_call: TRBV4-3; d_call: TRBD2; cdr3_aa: CASSQDLASGPSSYEQYF; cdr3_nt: TGCGCCAGCAGCCAAGATCTGGCTAGCGGGCCGTCCTCCTACGAGCAGTACTTC
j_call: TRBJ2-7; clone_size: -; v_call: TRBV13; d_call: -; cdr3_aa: CASSLGIPGVQYF; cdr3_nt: TGTGCCAGCAGCTTAGGAATCCCAGGGGTGCAGTACTTC
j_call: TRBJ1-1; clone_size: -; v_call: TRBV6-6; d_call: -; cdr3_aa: CASSSGLQNTEAFF; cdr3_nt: TGTGCCAGCAGTTCGGGACTCCAGAACACTGAAGCTTTCTTT
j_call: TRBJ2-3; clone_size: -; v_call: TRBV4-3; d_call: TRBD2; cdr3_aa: CASSQEGAGGTDTQYF; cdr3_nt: TGCGCCAGCAGCCAAGAGGGAGCGGGAGGGACAGATACGCAGTATTTT
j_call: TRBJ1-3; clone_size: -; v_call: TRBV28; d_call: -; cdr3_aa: CASSFASTGNTIYF; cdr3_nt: TGTGCCAGCAGTTTCGCTAGTACTGGAAACACCATATATTTT
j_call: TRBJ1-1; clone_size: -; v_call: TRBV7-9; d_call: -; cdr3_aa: CASSLKVVRNTEAFF; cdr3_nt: TGTGCCAGCAGCTTGAAAGTTGTGAGGAACACTGAAGCTTTCTTT
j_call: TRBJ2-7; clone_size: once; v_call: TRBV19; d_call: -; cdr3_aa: CASSENSYEQYF; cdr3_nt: TGTGCCAGTAGCGAAAACAGTTACGAGCAGTACTTC
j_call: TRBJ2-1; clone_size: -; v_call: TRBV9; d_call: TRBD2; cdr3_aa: CASSERLADGDNEQFF; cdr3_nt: TGTGCCAGCAGCGAACGCCTAGCGGACGGCGACAATGAGCAGTTCTTC
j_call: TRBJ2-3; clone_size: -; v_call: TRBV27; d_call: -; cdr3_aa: CASSLIGGTPDTQYF; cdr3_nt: TGTGCCAGCAGTTTAATCGGCGGGACTCCAGATACGCAGTATTTT
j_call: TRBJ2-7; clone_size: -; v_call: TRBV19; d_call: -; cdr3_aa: CASSLSVHSYEQYF; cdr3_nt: TGTGCCAGTAGTTTGTCGGTACACTCCTACGAGCAGTACTTC
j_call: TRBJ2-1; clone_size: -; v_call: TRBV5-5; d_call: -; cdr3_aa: CASSGVERISYNEQFF; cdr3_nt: TGTGCCAGCAGCGGGGTCGAGAGGATTTCCTACAATGAGCAGTTCTTC
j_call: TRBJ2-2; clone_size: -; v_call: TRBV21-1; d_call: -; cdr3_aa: CASSARKVGTGELFF; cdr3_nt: TGTGCCAGCAGCGCCCGGAAGGTCGGGACCGGGGAGCTGTTTTTT
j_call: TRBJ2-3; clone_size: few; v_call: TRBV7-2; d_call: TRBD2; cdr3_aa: CASSLTRGGSGADTQYF; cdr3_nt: TGTGCCAGCAGCTTAACCCGCGGCGGGAGCGGGGCAGATACGCAGTATTTT
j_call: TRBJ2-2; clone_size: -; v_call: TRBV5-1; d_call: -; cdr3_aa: CAGSLGDYTGELFF; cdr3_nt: TGCGCCGGCAGCTTGGGGGATTACACCGGGGAGCTGTTTTTT
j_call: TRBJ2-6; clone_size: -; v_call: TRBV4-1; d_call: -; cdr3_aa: CASSQDGQESSGANVLTF; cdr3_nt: TGCGCCAGCAGCCAAGATGGGCAGGAAAGCTCTGGGGCCAACGTCCTGACTTTC
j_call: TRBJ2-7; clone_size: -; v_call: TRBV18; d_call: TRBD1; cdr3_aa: CASSPGQGVGEQYF; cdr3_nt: TGTGCCAGCTCACCAGGACAGGGGGTAGGCGAGCAGTACTTC
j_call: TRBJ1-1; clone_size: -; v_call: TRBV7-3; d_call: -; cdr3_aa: CASRVWERSEAFF; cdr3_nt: TGTGCCAGCAGGGTTTGGGAACGGTCTGAAGCTTTCTTT
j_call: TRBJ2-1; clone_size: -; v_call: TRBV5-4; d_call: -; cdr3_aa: CASSLGTSRSWNEQFF; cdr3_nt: TGTGCCAGCAGCTTGGGAACTAGTAGGTCATGGAATGAGCAGTTCTTC
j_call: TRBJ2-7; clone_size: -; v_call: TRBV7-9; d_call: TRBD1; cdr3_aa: CASSSTRDRSYEQYF; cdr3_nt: TGTGCCAGCAGCTCGACCCGGGACAGAAGTTACGAGCAGTACTTC
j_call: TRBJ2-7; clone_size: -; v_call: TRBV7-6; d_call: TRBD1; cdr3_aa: CASSPGQGYEQYF; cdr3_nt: TGTGCCAGCAGCCCGGGACAGGGCTACGAGCAGTACTTC
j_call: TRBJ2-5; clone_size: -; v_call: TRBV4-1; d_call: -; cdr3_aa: CASSQDLQSAQYF; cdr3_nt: TGCGCCAGCAGCCAAGATCTGCAGTCAGCGCAGTACTTC
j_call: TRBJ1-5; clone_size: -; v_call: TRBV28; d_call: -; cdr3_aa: CASSPTEGYSNQPQHF; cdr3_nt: TGTGCCAGCAGTCCGACAGAGGGTTATAGCAATCAACCCCAGCATTTT
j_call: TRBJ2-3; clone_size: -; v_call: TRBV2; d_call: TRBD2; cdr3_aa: CASIKAGEGDTQYF; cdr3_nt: TGTGCCAGCATTAAAGCGGGAGAGGGAGATACGCAGTATTTT
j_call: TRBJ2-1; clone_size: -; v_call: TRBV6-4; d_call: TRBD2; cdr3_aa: CASSALAGGYNEQFF; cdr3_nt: TGTGCCAGCAGTGCCCTAGCGGGAGGTTACAATGAGCAGTTCTTC